Described below is a single T cell receptor beta chain sequence and its context. This entry is derived from a study of PD-L1 blockade in urothelial cancer. About the research overall: Samples came from 3 weeks, at the second dose, and 6 weeks into treatment. There were a median of about 140,000 T cells in blood samples.

The germline V gene encodes CDR1 MRHNA and CDR2 SNTAGT. Trimming cost V 7 bases and J 1 base; bases outside gene matches: 3. There are 13 residues in the CDR3. Every PCR was spiked with synthetic TCR analog templates. TCRdb keeps only in-frame clones here, not all; method: immunoSEQ multiplex PCR. The table records 40,000 or so clones, 70% to 85% of them present only once. The genes are TRBV6-4 and TRBJ1-2; the match to TRBD1 covers 7 bases. Sequences were derived from PBMCs, sampled around atezolizumab (anti-PD-L1) treatment. The sequence was collected from a man in his fifties or sixties with urothelial cancer. The CDR3, as DNA: TGTGCCAGCAAGGGGACAGTTAACTATGGCTACACCTTC. Encoded protein: CASKGTVNYGYTF.